A selection of T cell receptor beta chains follows, all from one sample in a study of blood T cell repertoires in COVID-19. This table comes from immunoSEQ multiplex PCR, and its TCRdb copy is limited to in-frame clones, with some not included. The top ten hold over 2% of the sample, which has hundreds of thousands of clones, about 82% seen once. Material: PBMCs or T cells enriched from blood (not recorded which). These receptors all come from a woman aged 45-59 years who had recovered from COVID-19. CDR3s include the opening cysteine and the closing phenylalanine or tryptophan.

TRBJ1-6 | TRBV7-9 | CASSFDRANSPLHF
TRBJ2-7 | TRBV7-3 | CASSLVRGDEQYF
TRBJ2-3 | TRBV18 | CASSPNPGDTQYF
TRBJ1-5 | TRBV7-9 | CASSLGGGINQPQHF
TRBJ2-3 | TRBV5-6 | CASRPWGSKREGTDTQYF
TRBJ1-3 | TRBV7-9 | CASSNYTIYF
TRBJ2-1 | TRBV2 | CASRADRERNEQFF
TRBJ1-3 | TRBV27 | CASSQDRGNTIYF
TRBJ2-1 | TRBV27 | CASSLGGNEQFF
TRBJ2-7 | TRBV7-2 | CASSPGTGPYEQYF
TRBJ1-5 | TRBV19 | CASSIQGTNQPQHF
TRBJ2-2 | TRBV7-3 | CASSPDRVTSTGELFF
TRBJ1-4 | TRBV19 | CASILRDRGGEKLFF
TRBJ2-1 | TRBV27 | CASGFGARGSSYNEQFF
TRBJ2-5 | TRBV4-2 | CASSRTTGTRSRGETQYF
TRBJ1-1 | TRBV4-3 | CASSTRDRASEAFF
TRBJ2-2 | TRBV19 | CASSPTGATGELFF
TRBJ2-7 | TRBV28 | CASSLSMDSSYEQYF
TRBJ2-7 | TRBV7-9 | CASSSRGIGEQYF
TRBJ1-2 | TRBV19 | CASSLTGNYGYTF
TRBJ1-2 | TRBV7-2 | CASTEGGSNYGYTF
TRBJ2-6 | TRBV4-1 | CASSQGGRGGTGANVLTF
TRBJ2-7 | TRBV25-1 | CASSGAGVSYEQYF
TRBJ1-5 | TRBV15 | CATSRDRARGPQHF